Following are 18 T cell receptor beta chains from one sample sequenced in a study of T-cell memory formation after mild COVID-19. TCRdb ran MiXCR on the 5' RACE reads and lists one entry per CDR3 protein. The sample yields 300,000 to 400,000 distinct CDR3 sequences, approximately 21% seen once. The material sequenced was PBMCs or a T cell subset sorted from them (not recorded which). These receptors were collected from an adult woman who had mild COVID-19 (a few samples of this study predate the infection). Cell type and time point are not known.

The chain links TRBV15 to TRBJ1-5, with D possibly being TRBD1 (5 bases). This CDR3 region has 13 residues. V was clipped by 4 bases and J by 5 bases, with 9 bases between them. CDR1 LNHNV and CDR2 YYDKDF come from the germline V gene (reference sequence). The CDR3, as DNA: TGTGCCACCAGCACTAGGGGTGATCAGCCCCAGCATTTT. It encodes CATSTRGDQPQHF.

This clonotype came up many times. The J gene is TRBJ2-7, the V gene TRBV7-6; D is possibly TRBD1 or TRBD2 (5 bases each). Germline V gene data show CDR1 as SGHVS and CDR2 as FNYEAQ. V lost 5 bases to trimming and J lost 2 bases, with 10 bases between them. The CDR3 runs 13 residues. CDR3 protein: CASSPLGPYEQYF. Written as DNA, the CDR3 is TGTGCCAGCAGCCCCTTGGGACCCTACGAGCAGTACTTC.

At least ten counts were recorded for this clonotype. This rearrangement joins TRBV25-1 to TRBJ2-2; D is possibly TRBD2 (6 bases). The V gene lost 1 base and the J gene lost 6 bases, with 12 bases spanning the gap. CDR1 and CDR2 (germline): MGHDK, SYGVNS. The CDR3 spans 15 residues. CDR3 nucleotide sequence: TGTGCCAGCAGTGAATCCACCGGCGGGGCCGGGGAGCTGTTTTTT. Its protein is CASSESTGGAGELFF.

This chain joins TRBV4-3 and TRBJ2-1, with TRBD2 identical over 12 bases. V shed 1 base, J shed 2 bases, and the junction held 3 bases outside the gene matches. Looked up from germline, CDR1 is LGHNA and CDR2 is YSLEER. The CDR3 consists of 17 residues. The CDR3 spells CASSQGGTSGPYNEQFF. The CDR3 region has the DNA TGCGCCAGCAGCCAAGGGGGGACTAGCGGGCCCTACAATGAGCAGTTCTTC.

V gene TRBV4-3 combines with J gene TRBJ2-6; D remains ambiguous. The CDR3 is made up of 18 amino acids. Germline lookup yields CDR1 LGHNA and CDR2 YSLEER. V lost 0 bases and J lost 0, with 12 bases in between. CDR3 in DNA: TGCGCCAGCAGCCAAGAATTGGCATCTTTCTCTGGGGCCAACGTCCTGACTTTC. Its protein product is CASSQELASFSGANVLTF.

V usage is TRBV7-9 and J usage is TRBJ1-1; D unresolved. V was clipped by 3 bases and J by 3 bases, with 8 bases between them. The V gene's germline CDR1 is SEHNR and CDR2 FQNEAQ (reference sequence). This CDR3 spans 13 amino acids. The CDR3 DNA follows: TGTGCCAGCAGCTTTTTCGGAGACACTGAAGCTTTCTTT. Translating gives CASSFFGDTEAFF.

The chain employs TRBV7-8 and TRBJ2-7, with D tentatively TRBD1 (6 bases). Germline V gene lookup returns CDR1 SGHVS and CDR2 FQNEAQ. The CDR3 has 18 residues. The V end was cut by 1 base, the J end by 3 bases, with 22 bases between. In DNA form, the CDR3 reads TGTGCCAGCAGCTTAGGGGTTCCAGGGGCTAGTAGTCTCTACGAGCAGTACTTC. Its protein product is CASSLGVPGASSLYEQYF.

The chain uses TRBV4-2 and TRBJ2-3; no firm D call. The germline V gene has CDR1 LGHNA and CDR2 YNFKEQ. Trimming took 1 base from V and 2 from J, leaving 7 bases between them. The CDR3 contains 14 residues. The CDR3 loop reads CASSQVLDTDTQYF. The CDR3 coding sequence is TGTGCCAGCAGCCAAGTGCTCGACACAGATACGCAGTATTTT.

This chain uses TRBV5-1 with TRBJ2-5; 10 nucleotides match TRBD1. There are 15 residues in the CDR3. The germline V gene has CDR1 SGHRS and CDR2 YFSETQ. Losses at the gene ends were 4 bases for V and 1 base for J; bases not matched to a gene: 4. The CDR3 nucleotides read TGCGCCAGCAGCCAGGGACAGGGGCTCCAAGAGACCCAGTACTTC. Translating gives CASSQGQGLQETQYF.

This clonotype appeared a few times. CDR3 sequence (DNA): TGTGCCAGCAGCTTAGTGGAGACAGGGGGTACCACAGATACGCAGTATTTT. It translates to CASSLVETGGTTDTQYF. The V call is TRBV7-2, the J call TRBJ2-3, with 9 bases fitting TRBD1. Germline CDR1 SGHTA, CDR2 FQGNSA. The CDR3 is made up of 17 amino acids. The V and J ends lost 1 base and 2 bases, in that order; junction bases with no gene match: 7.

This chain connects TRBV5-1 to TRBJ2-5, with D unresolved. Germline CDR1 reads SGHRS; CDR2 reads YFSETQ. The CDR3 contains 15 residues. Trimming shortened V by 3 bases and J by 5 bases, and 17 bases separated the two germline ends. DNA of the CDR3: TGCGCCAGCAGCTCATCACCCAGGAATACGGAGACCCAGTACTTC. This gives the protein CASSSSPRNTETQYF.

This clonotype turned up a few times. The CDR3 bases are TGCGCCAGCAGCTTGGGGTCTAGCGGGAGCACAGATACGCAGTATTTT. It encodes CASSLGSSGSTDTQYF. V and J are TRBV5-1 and TRBJ2-3; TRBD2 agrees at 8 bases. This CDR3 is 16 amino acids long. V trimming: 0 bases; J trimming: 0 bases; junction bases outside the gene matches: 3. CDR1 is SGHRS and CDR2 is YFSETQ in the germline V gene. The full variable domain, rest sourced from reference TRBV5-1 and TRBJ2-3, is KAGVTQTPRYLIKTRGQQVTLSCSPISGHRSVSWYQQTPGQGLQFLFEYFSETQRNKGNFPGRFSGRQFSNSRSEMNVSTLELGDSALYLCASSLGSSGSTDTQYFGPGTRLTVL.

In this sample, this clonotype turned up a few times. V usage is TRBV7-2 and J usage is TRBJ2-7; 8 nucleotides agree with TRBD2. Per the germline V gene, CDR1 is SGHTA and CDR2 is FQGNSA. The CDR3 loop spans 15 amino acids. V dropped 1 base and J dropped 6; count of bases not matched to a gene: 8. The CDR3 DNA reads as TGTGCCAGCAGCTTAGATCTAGCGGGTGTGGGCGAGCAGTACTTC. Translated: CASSLDLAGVGEQYF.

This chain connects TRBV2 to TRBJ1-1; D ambiguous. With 6 bases removed from V and 6 bases from J, the gap between germline ends came to 14 bases. CDR1 is SNHLY, CDR2 FYNNEI, per germline. The CDR3 has 13 residues. The CDR3 nucleotides are TGTGCCAGCAGCCCTCGGGCCTCCCCTGAAGCTTTCTTT. Its protein is CASSPRASPEAFF.

The table lists this clonotype with a few counts. This chain links TRBV24-1 with TRBJ2-3; possible D gene TRBD1, 5 bases. Trimming shortened V by 1 base and J by 4 bases, and 8 bases separated the two germline ends. This CDR3 has 14 residues. Per germline, CDR1 KGHDR and CDR2 SFDVKD. CDR3 in DNA: TGTGCCACCAGTGATTTTTACAGGTCAGATACGCAGTATTTT. As protein: CATSDFYRSDTQYF.

The chain combines TRBV7-9 with TRBJ2-1; TRBD2 aligns across 12 bases. V dropped 6 bases and J dropped 7; count of bases not matched to a gene: 16. This CDR3 has 18 amino acids. Germline CDR1 SEHNR, CDR2 FQNEAQ (reference sequence). CDR3 residues: CASRESASGRARGNEQFF. CDR3 nucleotides: TGTGCCAGCAGAGAATCGGCTAGCGGGAGGGCCCGAGGTAATGAGCAGTTCTTC.

This clonotype has only a few counts. The chain couples TRBV10-3 to TRBJ1-2; D is perhaps TRBD1 (5 bases). Trimming took 0 bases from V and 2 from J, leaving 10 bases between them. Germline V gene lookup returns CDR1 ENHRY and CDR2 SYGVKD. CDR3 size: 15 residues. DNA for the CDR3: TGTGCCATCAGTGAGTCGGGGGTCCGGAACTATGGCTACACCTTC. Protein sequence: CAISESGVRNYGYTF.

This clonotype was counted ten times or more. V gene TRBV24-1 combines with J gene TRBJ1-2; 9 bases are a match to TRBD1. V was pared by 3 bases and J by 6 bases, with 7 bases of the junction left unmatched. Looked up from germline, CDR1 is KGHDR and CDR2 is SFDVKD. The CDR3 runs to 15 residues. The CDR3 is CATSDHSTGGNGYTF. The CDR3 bases are TGTGCCACCAGTGATCATTCGACAGGGGGAAATGGCTACACCTTC.